The 24 T cell receptor beta chains below all came from one sample that was sequenced in a study of cytotoxic CD8 clonotypes in ibrutinib-treated CLL (dated by TCRdb to about 2021). Library preparation used the immunoSEQ multiplex PCR assay. The source is immuneACCESS, and TCRdb retained only in-frame sequences with V and J called. Part of the clones is not carried over; for the studies checked, unresolved V genes explain less than half of this, and the remainder is unexplained. This sample gives more than 50,000 clones in total; around 52% of them show up just once. The ten most abundant clones make up 14% to 15% of the sample. Read against the paper, the sample's time point label means: about 11 months on ibrutinib. This specimen was PBMCs, taken after 12 months of ibrutinib treatment. The receptors stem from a human donor with chronic lymphocytic leukemia.

The rearrangement links TRBV4-2 to TRBJ2-2, with D perhaps being TRBD1 or TRBD2 (5 bases each). There are 14 residues in the CDR3. The V end lost 4 bases, the J end lost 2 bases, and 8 bases lay between the germline ends. CDR1 is LGHNA, CDR2 YNFKEQ, per germline. The CDR3 nucleotides read TGTGCCAGCAGCCGGGACCCTAACACCGGGGAGCTGTTTTTT. Amino acids: CASSRDPNTGELFF.

The chain is built from TRBV6-5 and TRBJ2-3, with no clear D. The CDR3 totals 12 residues. Looked up from germline, CDR1 is MNHEY and CDR2 is SVGAGI. V was clipped by 6 bases and J by 2 bases, with 6 bases between them. The CDR3 DNA follows: TGTGCCAGCAGGACCTTCACAGATACGCAGTATTTT. Protein product: CASRTFTDTQYF.

V gene TRBV6-9 combines with J gene TRBJ1-2; 7 bases match TRBD1. Germline V gene lookup returns CDR1 MNHGY and CDR2 SVAAGI. The CDR3 runs to 13 residues. J was trimmed by 7 bases and V by 2 bases; bases with no gene match: 4. CDR3 sequence reads: CASSYTGDRGYTF. The DNA for the CDR3 is TGTGCCAGCAGTTATACAGGGGATCGTGGCTACACCTTC.

V usage is TRBV5-1 and J usage is TRBJ1-2; possibly TRBD1 for D (5 bases). The V gene's germline CDR1 is SGHRS and CDR2 YFSETQ. This CDR3 region has 16 residues. Trimming stripped 0 bases from V and 8 bases from J, with 20 bases between. CDR3 sequence: CASSLDPTSGRGGYTF. CDR3 coding DNA: TGCGCCAGCAGCTTGGATCCCACCTCAGGAAGGGGCGGCTACACCTTC.

The rearrangement uses TRBV21-1 and TRBJ2-7; TRBD2 is the table's D call, not checked against the DNA. TRBV21-1 is deemed a pseudogene. The CDR3 is 16 residues long. The chain's CDR3 is CASSKEATASSYEQYF. In DNA, the CDR3 is TGTGCCAGCAGCAAAGAGGCCACCGCTAGCTCCTACGAGCAGTACTTC.

V and J are TRBV5-5 and TRBJ2-7; 7 nucleotides agree with TRBD1. Per the germline V gene, CDR1 is SGHKS and CDR2 is YYEKEE (reference sequence). Trimming took 3 bases from V and 0 from J; bases not matched to a gene: 9. This CDR3 spans 16 amino acids. CDR3 sequence reads: CASSSLGGGLSYEQYF. The CDR3 bases are TGTGCCAGCAGCTCCCTAGGGGGCGGACTCTCCTACGAGCAGTACTTC.

This clone was observed a single time. The genes are TRBV13 and TRBJ2-2; D unresolved. In germline, CDR1 is PRHDT, CDR2 FYEKMQ (reference sequence). V lost 6 bases to trimming and J lost 2 bases, with 13 bases between them. This CDR3 has 15 residues. The CDR3 nucleotides read TGTGCCAGCAGTGAAATAGAGCCCAACACCGGGGAGCTGTTTTTT. It codes for CASSEIEPNTGELFF.

The chain employs TRBV5-1 and TRBJ1-4; maybe TRBD1 (5 bases). The CDR3 spans 14 residues. Deletions cut 2 bases from V and 8 bases from J, with 13 bases between. In germline, CDR1 is SGHRS, CDR2 YFSETQ. In DNA form, the CDR3 reads TGCGCCAGCAGCTTCAGTAGGGGAGAAGAAAAACTGTTTTTT. This codes for CASSFSRGEEKLFF.

The chain employs TRBV4-1 and TRBJ1-5, with D perhaps matching TRBD1 (5 bases). Germline V gene data show CDR1 as MGHRA and CDR2 as YSYEKL. V was pared by 4 bases and J by 5 bases, with 15 bases between. The CDR3 has 15 residues. The CDR3 region has the DNA TGCGCCAGCAGCCCTCGTGGAGGGGACTATCAGCCCCAGCATTTT. It translates to CASSPRGGDYQPQHF.

The sample holds a few counts of this clone. The chain links TRBV19 to TRBJ1-2; D gene uncertain. This CDR3 has 12 amino acids. In germline, CDR1 is LNHDA, CDR2 SQIVND (reference sequence). The V end was cut by 6 bases, the J end by 4 bases, with 9 bases between. The CDR3 DNA sequence: TGTGCCAGTAGGGACGCAGGCTATGGCTACACCTTC. Amino acids: CASRDAGYGYTF.

The rearrangement links TRBV4-1 to TRBJ1-2; D is perhaps TRBD1 (6 bases). The germline V gene encodes CDR1 MGHRA and CDR2 YSYEKL. The germline V and J ends were trimmed by 0 bases and 7 bases, with 15 bases remaining between them. The CDR3 runs 15 residues. CDR3: CASSQDHPGVRGYTF. CDR3 nucleotide sequence: TGCGCCAGCAGCCAAGATCATCCAGGGGTCCGTGGCTACACCTTC.

The genes are TRBV28 and TRBJ2-1; D ambiguous. There are 12 residues in the CDR3. Trimming left V 3 bases short and J 8 bases short, with 8 bases between. Germline loops: CDR1 MDHEN, CDR2 SYDVKM. CDR3 protein: CASSFYPDEQFF. CDR3 sequence (DNA): TGTGCCAGCAGTTTTTATCCGGATGAGCAGTTCTTC.

Turning to this clone: A junction end diverges from the germline sequence, so it may reflect a read error. The chain is built from TRBV7-9 and TRBJ2-5; D possibly corresponds to TRBD2 (5 bases). In germline, CDR1 is SEHNR, CDR2 FQNEAQ (reference sequence). This CDR3 comprises 14 residues. The CDR3 DNA sequence: TGTGCCAGCAGCCCCCGGCGCTTTAGTTGGAGGTGCGACTTC. Residues: CASSPRRFSWRCDF.

This clone was counted only a few times. The chain carries TRBV6-5 and TRBJ1-6; unclear D gene. The CDR3 loop spans 13 amino acids. V lost 5 bases and J lost 5, with 7 bases in between. Germline assignment: CDR1 MNHEY and CDR2 SVGAGI. CDR3 loop: CASSRPNNSPLHF. The CDR3 region has the DNA TGTGCCAGCAGTCGTCCTAATAATTCACCCCTCCACTTT.

The V call is TRBV10-2, the J call TRBJ2-7, with D maybe TRBD2 (6 bases). Looked up from germline, CDR1 is WSHSY and CDR2 is SAAADI. The CDR3 contains 10 residues. Trimming took 8 bases from V and 4 from J, leaving 6 bases between them. CDR3 nucleotides: TGCGCCAGCGGGAGGTACGAGCAGTACGTC. Protein: CASGRYEQYV.

In this sample, this clone turned up a few times. The J gene is TRBJ1-2, the V gene TRBV2, with D perhaps TRBD1 (5 bases). This CDR3 comprises 12 residues. Germline V gene lookup returns CDR1 SNHLY and CDR2 FYNNEI. The V and J ends lost 7 bases and 4 bases respectively, with 10 bases between them. In nucleotides, the CDR3 is TGTGCCAGCAAGGAGACAGCCTATGGCTACACCTTC. Residues: CASKETAYGYTF.

The chain combines TRBV15 with TRBJ2-7; 7 bases fit TRBD2. V gave up 3 bases and J gave up 3 bases; unmatched junction bases: 5. The CDR3 is 14 residues long. CDR1 LNHNV and CDR2 YYDKDF come from the germline V gene (reference sequence). Here the CDR3 DNA reads TGTGCCACCAGCAGGCAACGGGGGGACTACGAGCAGTACTTC. Protein: CATSRQRGDYEQYF.

The chain has TRBV18 and TRBJ1-2; no clear D. CDR3 length: 13 amino acids. CDR1 KGHSH and CDR2 LQKENI come from the germline V gene. V lost 5 bases and J lost 4, with 11 bases in between. The chain's CDR3 is CASSKPPSYGYTF. In DNA form, the CDR3 reads TGTGCCAGCTCAAAACCCCCGAGCTATGGCTACACCTTC.

This clone has only one observation. J is TRBJ1-2 and V is TRBV30; weak D call: TRBD1 (5 bases). Per the germline V gene, CDR1 is GTSNPN and CDR2 is SVGIG (reference sequence). Trimming cost V 8 bases and J 4 bases, with 14 bases left between them. The CDR3 totals 12 residues. The DNA for the CDR3 is TGTGCCGCAGTACCAGGGACCTATGGCTACACCTTC. Its protein product is CAAVPGTYGYTF.

The V and J genes are TRBV30 and TRBJ2-5, with D possibly being TRBD1 or TRBD2 (5 bases each). Judging by the DNA end, TRBJ2-7 fits better; the J call may be wrong. This CDR3 has 11 residues. Germline CDR1 and CDR2: GTSNPN and SVGIG (reference sequence). CDR3 loop: CAWTREYEQYF. The CDR3 region has the DNA TGTGCCTGGACCAGGGAGTACGAGCAGTACTTC.

The rearrangement uses TRBV7-8 and TRBJ2-5, with 8 nucleotides matching TRBD2. CDR1 is SGHVS, CDR2 FQNEAQ, per germline. The CDR3 contains 16 residues. V lost 1 base, J lost 3 bases, and 7 bases stayed unmatched. CDR3 protein: CASSLGTSKHKETQYF. CDR3 DNA sequence: TGTGCCAGCAGCTTAGGGACTAGCAAACACAAAGAGACCCAGTACTTC.

This clone occurred a few times. V and J are TRBV10-1 and TRBJ2-7; D is uncertain. Trimming removed 6 bases at V and 0 bases at J, with 15 bases between. Germline assignment: CDR1 WNHNN and CDR2 SYGVQD (reference sequence). This CDR3 has 15 residues. CDR3 sequence (DNA): TGCGCCAGCAGGCCTCTGAAACCCTTCTCCTACGAGCAGTACGTC. Amino acids: CASRPLKPFSYEQYV.

The chain combines TRBV5-6 with TRBJ2-7, with D possibly being TRBD2 (5 bases). Germline V gene sequence: CDR1 SGHDT, CDR2 YYEEEE. V was cut by 0 bases and J by 4 bases, with 14 bases left in between. The CDR3 spans 15 residues. This CDR3 reads CASSLERDMKYEQYV. As DNA, the CDR3 is TGTGCCAGCAGCTTGGAACGGGATATGAAGTACGAGCAGTACGTC.

The J gene is TRBJ1-2, the V gene TRBV6-6, with D perhaps matching TRBD1 (6 bases). There are 13 residues in the CDR3. The germline V gene has CDR1 MNHNY and CDR2 SVGAGI (reference sequence). The V and J ends lost 8 bases and 7 bases respectively, with 17 bases between them. The CDR3 reads CASLGDKSGGYTF. CDR3 nucleotide sequence: TGTGCCAGCCTTGGGGACAAGTCAGGTGGCTACACCTTC.